This entry lists 5 T cell receptor beta chains sequenced from one sample in a study of blood T cell repertoires in COVID-19. Sequenced by immunoSEQ multiplex PCR; TCRdb stores in-frame clones only, minus some. The sample contains more than 95,000 clones, around 85% of which appear only once. Sequencing used peripheral blood. The receptor set was obtained from a woman older than 75 with active or convalescent COVID-19.

A single count supports this clone. This rearrangement joins TRBV27 to TRBJ1-1, with 9 bases identical to TRBD1. V gave up 5 bases and J gave up 6 bases; unmatched junction bases: 16. The CDR3 contains 17 residues. Per germline, CDR1 MNHEY and CDR2 SMNVEV (reference sequence). The CDR3 loop is CASSRTPWDRVRSEAFF. The CDR3, as DNA: TGTGCCAGCAGTCGTACCCCCTGGGACAGGGTAAGGTCTGAAGCTTTCTTT.

The CDR3 loop is CASSLRLAGVNEQYF. In DNA form, the CDR3 reads TGTGCCAGCAGCTTAAGGCTAGCGGGGGTAAACGAGCAGTACTTC. V gene TRBV7-2 combines with J gene TRBJ2-7; TRBD2 agrees at 10 bases. J lost 5 bases, V lost 2 bases, and 6 bases had no gene match. Germline V gene lookup returns CDR1 SGHTA and CDR2 FQGNSA. CDR3 length: 15 residues.

The J gene is TRBJ1-1, the V gene TRBV6-5, with TRBD1 as a possible D gene (6 bases). Germline V CDR1 and CDR2: MNHEY, SVGAGI. V was cut by 5 bases and J by 11 bases, with 18 bases left in between. CDR3 size: 13 residues. CDR3 in DNA: TGTGCCAGCAGTAACCGGGACATTCAGATCGCTTTCTTT. It specifies CASSNRDIQIAFF.

Concerning this clone itself: At one of its ends the junction is not consistent with the germline gene, which may arise from a read error. The chain couples TRBV5-8 to TRBJ1-2; D uncertain. This CDR3 comprises 9 residues. The germline V gene encodes CDR1 SGHTS and CDR2 YDEGEE. The CDR3 loop reads CASSPSGNF. DNA of the CDR3: TGTGCCAGCAGCCCCTCAGGAAACTTC.

This clone was picked up one time. The chain is built from TRBV5-8 and TRBJ1-1; D unresolved. The CDR3 spans 15 residues. Trimming removed 0 bases from V and 0 bases from J, with 9 bases in between. Germline assignment: CDR1 SGHTS and CDR2 YDEGEE. CDR3 in amino acids: CASSLVGGLNTEAFF. DNA for the CDR3: TGTGCCAGCAGCTTGGTTGGAGGTTTGAACACTGAAGCTTTCTTT.